The next 27 T cell receptor beta chains were all read from a single sample in a study of blood T cells in healthy people across ages. Together with a sample-barcoded 5' primer, a J-beta primer mix was included in a second PCR lasting about 6 to 11 cycles. TCRdb independently ran MiXCR on the 5' RACE reads; one entry per CDR3 protein. Among 550,000 to 750,000 distinct CDR3 sequences listed, roughly 21% were seen once. Sequencing was done on a sample of blood. The receptors originated from a man between 65 and 79 years old in good health.

The chain combines TRBV21-1 with TRBJ2-3. TRBV21-1 is a recognized pseudogene. The CDR3 runs 14 residues. The CDR3 DNA follows: TGTGCCAGCAGCAAAGGAAGGCTCACAGATACGCAGTATTTT. It is translated as CASSKGRLTDTQYF.

This clonotype was found many times. V and J are TRBV29-1 and TRBJ2-1, with 12 bases fitting TRBD2. Germline V gene lookup returns CDR1 SQVTM and CDR2 ANQGSEA. The CDR3 runs to 14 residues. Trimming cost V 6 bases and J 6 bases; bases outside gene matches: 6. The CDR3 sequence: CSVTRTSGINEQFF. CDR3 bases: TGCAGCGTCACCCGGACTAGCGGGATCAATGAGCAGTTCTTC.

The J gene is TRBJ1-2, the V gene TRBV5-1, with 7 bases lining up with TRBD1. The CDR3 runs 15 residues. V lost 0 bases, J lost 4 bases, and 6 bases stayed unmatched. Germline CDR1 is SGHRS and CDR2 is YFSETQ. The DNA for the CDR3 is TGCGCCAGCAGCTTGGCGGACAGGCCGATCTATGGCTACACCTTC. Translating gives CASSLADRPIYGYTF.

The rearrangement uses TRBV20-1 and TRBJ2-2; perhaps TRBD1 as D (5 bases). The germline V gene has CDR1 DFQATT and CDR2 SNEGSKA (reference sequence). The CDR3 extends over 13 amino acids. The V gene lost 0 bases and the J gene lost 5 bases, with 7 bases spanning the gap. The CDR3 spells CSARDSGTGELFF. The CDR3 bases are TGCAGTGCTAGAGACTCAGGGACCGGGGAGCTGTTTTTT.

This chain connects TRBV9 to TRBJ2-5; possibly TRBD2 for D (5 bases). V lost 1 base, J lost 7 bases, and 11 bases lay in between. The germline V gene has CDR1 SGDLS and CDR2 YYNGEE. The CDR3 contains 13 residues. CDR3 nucleotides: TGTGCCAGCAGCGTAAGGGAGCATGGGACCCAGTACTTC. Translating gives CASSVREHGTQYF. Supplemented by reference TRBV9 and TRBJ2-5, the full variable domain reads DSGVTQTPKHLITATGQRVTLRCSPRSGDLSVYWYQQSLDQGLQFLIQYYNGEERAKGNILERFSAQQFPDLHSELNLSSLELGDSALYFCASSVREHGTQYFGPGTRLLVL.

Details on this clonotype: This may stem from a read error, because a much larger clone lies one nucleotide away. The J gene is TRBJ1-4, the V gene TRBV20-1, with 9 bases identical to TRBD1. The CDR3 covers 12 residues. Trimming removed 5 bases from V and 5 bases from J; junction bases left unmatched: 0. The germline CDR1 and CDR2 sequences are DFQATT and SNEGSKA (reference sequence). This CDR3 reads CSAGTGNEKLFF. Written as DNA, the CDR3 is TGCAGTGCTGGGACAGGGAATGAAAAACTGTTTTTT.

A single count supports this clonotype. CDR3 nucleotide sequence: TGCAGTGCTAGACTAGCTGGTTTGGTAGATACGCAGTATTTT. Its protein is CSARLAGLVDTQYF. The rearrangement uses TRBV20-1 and TRBJ2-3; a weak D match, TRBD2 (5 bases). Trimming removed 2 bases from V and 5 bases from J, with 14 bases in between. Germline V gene sequence: CDR1 DFQATT, CDR2 SNEGSKA (reference sequence). The CDR3 is 14 residues long.

The V gene is TRBV6-1, the J gene TRBJ2-1; perhaps TRBD2 as D (7 bases). Germline assignment: CDR1 MNHNS and CDR2 SASEGT. With 2 bases removed from V and 8 bases from J, the gap between germline ends came to 13 bases. This CDR3 is built from 14 residues. As DNA, the CDR3 is TGTGCCAGCAGTGAAAGGGGGGGAGGCGATGAGCAGTTCTTC. Amino acids: CASSERGGGDEQFF.

A remark on this clonotype: This clone may be a read error of a much larger clone one base away. The rearrangement joins TRBV20-1 to TRBJ2-1; 10 bases are shared with TRBD2. The CDR3 spans 16 residues. Germline assignment: CDR1 DFQATT and CDR2 SNEGSKA (reference sequence). J lost 7 bases, V lost 6 bases, and 15 bases had no gene match. The CDR3 spells CSAPASGRSGRNEQFF. In DNA, the CDR3 is TGCAGTGCCCCGGCTAGCGGGAGAAGTGGTAGGAATGAGCAGTTCTTC.

The J gene is TRBJ2-2, the V gene TRBV7-2; 7 bases align to TRBD2. Germline values: CDR1 SGHTA, CDR2 FQGNSA. With V trimmed by 7 bases and J by 6 bases, 8 bases remained unmatched. CDR3 length equals 14 residues. The CDR3 DNA reads TGTGCCAGCACCTTGGGGGGGATTGCCGGGGAGCTGTTTTTT. Protein sequence: CASTLGGIAGELFF.

The J gene is TRBJ2-2, the V gene TRBV10-2, with 9 bases that match TRBD2. The CDR3 totals 17 residues. Germline-derived CDR1 and CDR2 are WSHSY and SAAADI. The trim removed 4 bases at V and 5 bases at J, leaving 11 bases unmatched. The CDR3 loop is CASSAFGGRAATGELFF. The CDR3 DNA reads TGCGCCAGCAGTGCCTTTGGCGGGAGGGCTGCTACCGGGGAGCTGTTTTTT.

V gene TRBV20-1 combines with J gene TRBJ1-2; 11 positions agree with TRBD1. This CDR3 contains 14 residues. Germline-derived CDR1 and CDR2 are DFQATT and SNEGSKA (reference sequence). V lost 3 bases, J lost 2 bases, and 2 bases stayed unmatched. CDR3 amino acids: CSASWTGGNYGYTF. The CDR3, as DNA: TGCAGTGCTAGTTGGACAGGGGGCAACTATGGCTACACCTTC.

This chain joins TRBV10-3 and TRBJ2-7; no clear D. The CDR3 is 12 residues long. The germline V gene encodes CDR1 ENHRY and CDR2 SYGVKD. V was cut by 8 bases and J by 7 bases, with 15 bases left in between. Here the CDR3 DNA reads TGTGCCATCTCTCAAGGGCCTGGTGAGCAGTACTTC. Translating gives CAISQGPGEQYF.

This chain joins TRBV20-1 and TRBJ1-3; no definite D call. With 5 bases removed from V and 4 bases from J, the gap between germline ends came to 6 bases. The CDR3 sequence is 11 residues long. Germline values: CDR1 DFQATT, CDR2 SNEGSKA (reference sequence). CDR3 sequence (DNA): TGCAGTGCTTATTCCGGAAACACCATATATTTT. Translation gives CSAYSGNTIYF.

The chain uses TRBV30 and TRBJ2-7; TRBD1 agrees at 7 bases. Looked up from germline, CDR1 is GTSNPN and CDR2 is SVGIG (reference sequence). V dropped 3 bases and J dropped 6; count of bases not matched to a gene: 8. The CDR3 has 13 residues. Written as DNA, the CDR3 is TGTGCCTGGAGCCCAGACAGGGACGTCGAGCAGTACTTC. This encodes CAWSPDRDVEQYF.

This clonotype was seen a handful of times. This rearrangement joins TRBV20-1 to TRBJ2-5, with a tentative D call TRBD2 (5 bases). Germline V gene lookup returns CDR1 DFQATT and CDR2 SNEGSKA (reference sequence). V was shortened by 1 base and J by 3 bases, with 9 bases between the two germline ends. This CDR3 region has 13 residues. The CDR3 protein is CSARATGEETQYF. CDR3 DNA sequence: TGCAGTGCTAGAGCGACCGGGGAAGAGACCCAGTACTTC.

The CDR3: CSAERTGGTDTQYF. CDR3 DNA sequence: TGCAGTGCTGAGAGGACAGGGGGCACAGATACGCAGTATTTT. This chain connects TRBV20-1 to TRBJ2-3; 9 positions match TRBD1. The CDR3 runs to 14 residues. Unmatched junction bases numbered 4, after V lost 5 bases and J lost 1 base. The V gene's germline CDR1 is DFQATT and CDR2 SNEGSKA (reference sequence).

This clonotype was seen a handful of times. The V gene is TRBV4-1, the J gene TRBJ2-3; 13 nucleotides agree with TRBD2. Germline lookup yields CDR1 MGHRA and CDR2 YSYEKL. V lost 4 bases to trimming and J lost 5 bases; unmatched junction nucleotides: 9. The CDR3 sequence is 17 residues long. The CDR3 coding sequence is TGCGCCAGCAGCCGTAGACTAGCGGGAGGAGGGGAAGATACGCAGTATTTT. Amino acids: CASSRRLAGGGEDTQYF.

The J gene is TRBJ2-1, the V gene TRBV5-1; D might be TRBD1 or TRBD2, each matching 5 bases. This CDR3 comprises 15 residues. Germline CDR1 SGHRS, CDR2 YFSETQ. The ends were cut back, 0 bases at V and 3 bases at J, with 10 bases in the middle. The CDR3 is CASSLAGTNYNEQFF. CDR3 bases: TGCGCCAGCAGCTTGGCCGGGACCAACTACAATGAGCAGTTCTTC.

The rearrangement joins TRBV27 to TRBJ2-7; D possibly corresponds to TRBD1 (6 bases). There are 15 residues in the CDR3. Trimming cost V 5 bases and J 3 bases, with 17 bases left between them. Germline loops: CDR1 MNHEY, CDR2 SMNVEV (reference sequence). In DNA, the CDR3 is TGTGCCAGCAGTGTCTACACGGGACAAGACTACGAGCAGTACTTC. It codes for CASSVYTGQDYEQYF.

V usage is TRBV2 and J usage is TRBJ2-1; D is possibly TRBD1 (6 bases). This CDR3 spans 16 amino acids. Trimming shortened V by 6 bases and J by 0 bases, and 15 bases separated the two germline ends. Germline V gene sequence: CDR1 SNHLY, CDR2 FYNNEI. The CDR3 loop is CASRLTGTNSYNEQFF. The CDR3, as DNA: TGTGCCAGCAGGTTGACCGGGACAAACTCCTACAATGAGCAGTTCTTC.

This clonotype appeared many times. This chain's CDR3 is CSARPSGSYNEQFF. The CDR3 DNA reads TGCAGTGCTAGACCTAGCGGGAGTTACAATGAGCAGTTCTTC. J is TRBJ2-1 and V is TRBV20-1, with TRBD2 matching over 10 bases. CDR1 is DFQATT and CDR2 is SNEGSKA in the germline V gene (reference sequence). The CDR3 covers 14 residues. V was clipped by 2 bases and J by 4 bases; unmatched bases: 2.

The CDR3 DNA reads as TGTGCCAGCTCATCGGATGGGACAGAAACCCAAGAGACCCAGTACTTC. Amino acid sequence: CASSSDGTETQETQYF. This chain links TRBV18 with TRBJ2-5; 7 positions agree with TRBD1. The germline V gene has CDR1 KGHSH and CDR2 LQKENI. The length of the CDR3 is 16 residues. V gave up 5 bases and J gave up 1 base; unmatched junction bases: 10.

The chain joins TRBV12-3 or TRBV12-4 to TRBJ2-3, with unresolved D. CDR3 length: 15 amino acids. With 0 bases removed from V and 0 bases from J, the gap between germline ends came to 7 bases. The DNA of the CDR3 is TGTGCCAGCAGTTTAGCTTTGGCTAGCACAGATACGCAGTATTTT. It encodes CASSLALASTDTQYF.

This clonotype has at least ten counts. This chain joins TRBV7-3 and TRBJ2-1; 8 bases map to TRBD2. Germline-derived CDR1 and CDR2 are SGHTA and FQGTGA. The CDR3 extends over 13 amino acids. The junction had 6 bases not matched to a gene; V was cut back by 5 bases and J by 9 bases. The DNA of the CDR3 is TGTGCCAGCAGCGTAGGGACTAGTGGTGAGCAGTTCTTC. Its protein product is CASSVGTSGEQFF.

This rearrangement joins TRBV9 to TRBJ2-3, with TRBD2 identical over 8 bases. Germline loops: CDR1 SGDLS, CDR2 YYNGEE. The trim removed 4 bases at V and 3 bases at J, leaving 4 bases unmatched. The CDR3 sequence is 14 residues long. The CDR3 here is CASSFSGKTDTQYF. The CDR3 DNA sequence: TGTGCCAGCAGCTTTAGCGGGAAAACAGATACGCAGTATTTT.

J is TRBJ2-5 and V is TRBV27; TRBD2 matches 7 bases. The DNA end favors TRBJ2-7, so the J call may be wrong. The CDR3 loop spans 13 amino acids. Germline loops: CDR1 MNHEY, CDR2 SMNVEV (reference sequence). The CDR3 spells CASSHRGAYEQYF. The CDR3 DNA follows: TGTGCCAGTTCCCATCGGGGGGCCTACGAGCAGTACTTC.